Below are 26 T cell receptor beta chains sequenced from a single sample in a study of shared clonotypes between healthy human individuals. CD8 cells classed as naive were CD45RO-negative and positively selected for CCR7, excluding terminally differentiated effector memory CD45RA+ cells. The method was immunoSEQ multiplex PCR; TCRdb's version includes in-frame clones alone and lacks a portion of them. The sample includes millions of clones, approximately 95% of them seen just once. The source material was naive CD8+ T cells sorted from blood. Every receptor here comes from a man between 18 and 35 years old in good health.

The chain recombines TRBV6-6 with TRBJ1-2; D is undetermined. Germline V lookup: CDR1 MNHNY, CDR2 SVGAGI (reference sequence). The CDR3 sequence is 13 residues long. The V end was cut by 7 bases, the J end by 4 bases, with 13 bases between. The CDR3 region has the DNA TGTGCCAGCATACCAGCTGGCGGCTATGGCTACACCTTC. Translating it yields CASIPAGGYGYTF.

The sample holds one count of this clone. The rearrangement uses TRBV9 and TRBJ2-3, with D unclear. The ends were cut back, 0 bases at V and 3 bases at J, with 11 bases in the middle. CDR3 length: 15 amino acids. Germline V gene lookup returns CDR1 SGDLS and CDR2 YYNGEE. The DNA for the CDR3 is TGTGCCAGCAGCGTAGATGGCGGTTTGACAGATACGCAGTATTTT. Translating gives CASSVDGGLTDTQYF.

The chain employs TRBV2 and TRBJ1-2; TRBD1 might be the D (6 bases). The CDR3 extends over 16 amino acids. The ends were cut back, 5 bases at V and 0 bases at J, with 16 bases in the middle. The germline CDR1 and CDR2 sequences are SNHLY and FYNNEI. CDR3 sequence (DNA): TGTGCCAGCAGTACCTATATGACAGGAACTAACTATGGCTACACCTTC. This gives the protein CASSTYMTGTNYGYTF. The full variable domain, in which reference TRBV2 and TRBJ1-2 provide the parts outside the CDR3, is EPEVTQTPSHQVTQMGQEVILRCVPISNHLYFYWYRQILGQKVEFLVSFYNNEISEKSEIFDDQFSVERPDGSNFTLKIRSTKLEDSAMYFCASSTYMTGTNYGYTFGSGTRLTVV.

A note on this clone: Other DNA sequences in this specimen translate into the identical CDR3. V and J are TRBV27 and TRBJ2-7; 7 positions agree with TRBD1. CDR1 MNHEY and CDR2 SMNVEV come from the germline V gene (reference sequence). V lost 6 bases, J lost 4 bases, and 6 bases stayed unmatched. The CDR3 loop spans 13 amino acids. This CDR3 reads CASSLTGLYEQYF. Here the CDR3 DNA reads TGTGCCAGCAGCTTGACAGGGTTGTACGAGCAGTACTTC.

The V gene is TRBV29-1, the J gene TRBJ1-1; D unresolved. V lost 3 bases and J lost 6, with 5 bases in between. Germline V lookup: CDR1 SQVTM, CDR2 ANQGSEA. The CDR3 is 10 amino acids. CDR3 in amino acids: CSVEGAEAFF. The CDR3 DNA is TGCAGCGTTGAGGGTGCTGAAGCTTTCTTT.

V usage is TRBV28 and J usage is TRBJ2-1; D possibly corresponds to TRBD2 (7 bases). The CDR3 consists of 17 residues. Germline CDR1 is MDHEN and CDR2 is SYDVKM. V dropped 3 bases and J dropped 2 bases, with 17 bases sitting between them. The CDR3 spells CASSFPGEGGTYNEQFF. DNA for the CDR3: TGTGCCAGCAGTTTCCCTGGGGAGGGGGGGACCTACAATGAGCAGTTCTTC.

This chain links TRBV27 with TRBJ2-7; D remains ambiguous. The germline V gene has CDR1 MNHEY and CDR2 SMNVEV (reference sequence). V was clipped by 6 bases and J by 1 base, with 10 bases between them. The CDR3 consists of 13 residues. DNA for the CDR3: TGTGCCAGCAGCCAGGAAAGTTCCTACGAGCAGTACTTC. Its translation is CASSQESSYEQYF.

The chain is built from TRBV2 and TRBJ2-4; D unresolved. Germline V gene data show CDR1 as SNHLY and CDR2 as FYNNEI. Trimming pared 8 bases from V and 3 bases from J, leaving 29 bases between. The CDR3 contains 19 residues. CDR3 sequence (DNA): TGTGCCAGCTCTGAATCCCTTAGTCAGCCCAAGGGTGGCAAAAACATTCAGTACTTC. It encodes CASSESLSQPKGGKNIQYF.

This sequence joins TRBV10-3 and TRBJ2-3; D is unclear. Trimming took off 3 bases at V and 0 bases at J, with 10 bases between the two ends. CDR3 size: 15 residues. Germline CDR1 and CDR2: ENHRY and SYGVKD. In nucleotides, the CDR3 is TGTGCCATCAGTGATTTCAGCGAGAGCACAGATACGCAGTATTTT. This translates into CAISDFSESTDTQYF.

The V gene is TRBV30, the J gene TRBJ1-1; D may be TRBD1 (6 bases). V lost 2 bases and J lost 1, with 8 bases in between. Germline V gene sequence: CDR1 GTSNPN, CDR2 SVGIG (reference sequence). CDR3 size: 13 residues. The CDR3 region has the DNA TGTGCCTGGAGTTCGGGACAGAACACTGAAGCTTTCTTT. This codes for CAWSSGQNTEAFF.

The rearrangement links TRBV13 to TRBJ2-2; a possible D gene is TRBD1 (5 bases). Trimming left V 10 bases short and J 6 bases short, with 18 bases between. Germline-derived CDR1 and CDR2 are PRHDT and FYEKMQ (reference sequence). The CDR3 has 14 residues. The CDR3 region is CATHTTGDPGELFF. The CDR3 coding sequence is TGTGCCACTCATACTACAGGAGACCCCGGGGAGCTGTTTTTT.

The table lists this clone with a few counts. Other DNA sequences within the sample encode an identical CDR3. The rearrangement joins TRBV5-6 to TRBJ2-7; D is undetermined. The CDR3 is made up of 13 amino acids. CDR1 and CDR2 from the germline V gene are SGHDT and YYEEEE. V was shortened by 2 bases and J by 0 bases, with 6 bases between the two germline ends. This CDR3 is CASSLGSSYEQYF. The CDR3 nucleotides read TGTGCCAGCAGCTTAGGTAGCTCCTACGAGCAGTACTTC.

Comment on this clone: Other nucleotide sequences in the sample specify the same CDR3. This sequence joins TRBV9 and TRBJ1-1; tentative D call: TRBD1 (5 bases). The germline gives CDR1 SGDLS, CDR2 YYNGEE. V was shortened by 7 bases and J by 3 bases, with 13 bases between the two germline ends. This CDR3 comprises 13 residues. CDR3 bases: TGTGCCAGCGCCGTTGGGGGGGACACTGAAGCTTTCTTT. Translating gives CASAVGGDTEAFF.

The chain employs TRBV5-6 and TRBJ2-5; TRBD2 agrees at 10 bases. The trim removed 3 bases at V and 4 bases at J, leaving 9 bases unmatched. The germline gives CDR1 SGHDT, CDR2 YYEEEE. CDR3 length: 16 residues. The CDR3 loop is CASSSGGSGGVETQYF. The CDR3 region has the DNA TGTGCCAGCAGCTCCGGAGGCAGCGGGGGGGTAGAGACCCAGTACTTC.

To note about this clone: The same CDR3 is also encoded by other DNA sequences in this sample. The chain carries TRBV2 and TRBJ2-7; no reliable D call. Trimming took off 3 bases at V and 2 bases at J, with 2 bases between the two ends. Germline CDR1 SNHLY, CDR2 FYNNEI. This CDR3 is built from 11 residues. CDR3 DNA: TGTGCCAGCAGTGATCCCTACGAGCAGTACTTC. This codes for CASSDPYEQYF.

This rearrangement joins TRBV11-2 to TRBJ2-3; D gene uncertain. Germline V gene data show CDR1 as SGHAT and CDR2 as FQNNGV. CDR3 length equals 13 residues. V dropped 4 bases and J dropped 2 bases, with 7 bases sitting between them. CDR3: CASSWPATDTQYF. For the CDR3, the DNA is TGTGCCAGCAGCTGGCCCGCCACAGATACGCAGTATTTT.

V usage is TRBV28 and J usage is TRBJ1-1; D is possibly TRBD1 (6 bases). Trimming shortened V by 5 bases and J by 2 bases, and 15 bases separated the two germline ends. Germline V gene data show CDR1 as MDHEN and CDR2 as SYDVKM. The CDR3 covers 15 residues. The CDR3 reads CASSLRTVGNTEAFF. The CDR3 nucleotides read TGTGCCAGCAGTCTCCGGACAGTGGGCAACACTGAAGCTTTCTTT.

The rearrangement links TRBV7-9 to TRBJ1-3; possible D gene TRBD1, 6 bases. The CDR3 extends over 17 amino acids. The V end was cut by 0 bases, the J end by 2 bases, with 14 bases between. Germline V CDR1 and CDR2: SEHNR, FQNEAQ (reference sequence). CDR3 loop: CASSLAGIDRTGNTIYF. The CDR3 nucleotides are TGTGCCAGCAGCTTAGCGGGGATAGACAGGACTGGAAACACCATATATTTT. Full variable domain (outside the CDR3, taken from reference TRBV7-9 and TRBJ1-3): DTGVSQNPRHKITKRGQNVTFRCDPISEHNRLYWYRQTLGQGPEFLTYFQNEAQLEKSRLLSDRFSAERPKGSFSTLEIQRTEQGDSAMYLCASSLAGIDRTGNTIYFGEGSWLTVV.

The chain uses TRBV6-6 and TRBJ2-5; D is perhaps TRBD1 (6 bases). Germline CDR1 and CDR2: MNHNY and SVGAGI (reference sequence). This CDR3 region has 13 residues. Trimming took off 6 bases at V and 5 bases at J, with 13 bases between the two ends. CDR3 region: CASRWDNGETQYF. CDR3 nucleotide sequence: TGTGCCAGCAGATGGGACAATGGGGAGACCCAGTACTTC.

V and J are TRBV7-9 and TRBJ2-1; 9 positions match TRBD2. The CDR3 length is 17 residues. In germline, CDR1 is SEHNR, CDR2 FQNEAQ (reference sequence). V shed 1 base and J 0 bases; nucleotides not matched to a gene: 4. CDR3 residues: CASSLGKAGGSYNEQFF. In DNA, the CDR3 is TGTGCCAGCAGCTTAGGAAAAGCGGGGGGCTCCTACAATGAGCAGTTCTTC.

Concerning this clone itself: The same CDR3 also results from other DNA sequences found in this sample. The chain uses TRBV2 and TRBJ2-7, with TRBD2 matching over 12 bases. The CDR3 sequence is 15 residues long. J was trimmed by 3 bases and V by 1 base; bases with no gene match: 1. CDR1 SNHLY and CDR2 FYNNEI come from the germline V gene. This CDR3 reads CASSEGLAGDYEQYF. The CDR3 region has the DNA TGTGCCAGCAGTGAAGGACTAGCGGGGGACTACGAGCAGTACTTC.

This clone has a single count. V gene TRBV27 combines with J gene TRBJ2-1; 11 bases map to TRBD2. V shed 5 bases and J 4 bases; nucleotides not matched to a gene: 7. CDR3 size: 16 residues. Germline CDR1 MNHEY, CDR2 SMNVEV (reference sequence). This CDR3 reads CASSPLASGGYNEQFF. CDR3 DNA: TGTGCCAGCAGTCCCCTGGCTAGCGGGGGGTACAATGAGCAGTTCTTC.

As concerns this clone: At the DNA level, this CDR3 is encoded by other sequences in the same sample as well. The chain joins TRBV9 to TRBJ2-2, with D unresolved. Germline V gives CDR1 SGDLS, CDR2 YYNGEE. The V end lost 2 bases, the J end lost 0 bases, and 8 bases lay between the germline ends. The CDR3 loop spans 15 amino acids. CDR3 loop: CASSVGTANTGELFF. As DNA, the CDR3 is TGTGCCAGCAGCGTGGGTACTGCGAACACCGGGGAGCTGTTTTTT.

The J gene is TRBJ2-7, the V gene TRBV30; TRBD1 matches 10 bases. The CDR3 runs 14 residues. Per germline, CDR1 GTSNPN and CDR2 SVGIG (reference sequence). V shed 8 bases and J 3 bases; nucleotides not matched to a gene: 10. The CDR3 reads CALSPTGGLYEQYF. The CDR3 region has the DNA TGTGCCCTTTCGCCGACAGGGGGCCTCTACGAGCAGTACTTC.

This clone was detected only once. Different DNA sequences within this sample yield the same CDR3. This chain links TRBV9 with TRBJ1-5; D remains unclear. With 2 bases removed from V and 7 bases from J, the gap between germline ends came to 13 bases. Germline V lookup: CDR1 SGDLS, CDR2 YYNGEE. The CDR3 is 14 amino acids. The DNA of the CDR3 is TGTGCCAGCAGCGTTGGAGGGTCAAACCAGCCCCAGCATTTT. It encodes CASSVGGSNQPQHF.

The genes are TRBV7-9 and TRBJ1-1; no clear D gene. Germline V gene sequence: CDR1 SEHNR, CDR2 FQNEAQ (reference sequence). CDR3 length: 12 residues. V was pared by 1 base and J by 7 bases, with 7 bases between. The CDR3, as DNA: TGTGCCAGCAGCTTAGTGTCGGGTGAAGCTTTCTTT. Its protein is CASSLVSGEAFF.